What follows are 5 T cell receptor beta chains derived from one specimen sequenced in a study of blood T cell repertoires in COVID-19. The data were produced by immunoSEQ multiplex PCR, yet TCRdb's version contains in-frame clones alone and is incomplete. Of over 200,000 clones in the sample, 88% are singletons; the top ten hold less than 3.5%. Source material: peripheral blood. Receptors originate from a woman in her sixties with acute or convalescent COVID-19.

The rearrangement uses TRBV28 and TRBJ1-1; tentatively, D is TRBD1 (6 bases). This CDR3 is 13 amino acids long. CDR1 MDHEN and CDR2 SYDVKM come from the germline V gene. V was shortened by 8 bases and J by 4 bases, with 14 bases between the two germline ends. CDR3 nucleotide sequence: TGTGCCAGCCTCTCCCAGGGGCGCACTGAAGCTTTCTTT. This sequence encodes CASLSQGRTEAFF.

The chain combines TRBV5-1 with TRBJ1-4, with D possibly TRBD1 on 5 matching bases. Germline loops: CDR1 SGHRS, CDR2 YFSETQ. CDR3 length: 16 amino acids. V gave up 0 bases and J gave up 7 bases, with 16 bases separating them. DNA for the CDR3: TGCGCCAGCAGCTTGGATTCGGGGGTAGGGAGTGAAAAACTGTTTTTT. Protein sequence: CASSLDSGVGSEKLFF. The full variable domain, its missing parts supplied by reference TRBV5-1 and TRBJ1-4, is KAGVTQTPRYLIKTRGQQVTLSCSPISGHRSVSWYQQTPGQGLQFLFEYFSETQRNKGNFPGRFSGRQFSNSRSEMNVSTLELGDSALYLCASSLDSGVGSEKLFFGSGTQLSVL.

The chain employs TRBV6-5 and TRBJ2-2, with D perhaps TRBD1 (5 bases). Between the trimmed V and J ends, which lost 6 bases and 1 base, there was a span of 9 bases. CDR1 and CDR2 (germline): MNHEY, SVGAGI. The CDR3 is 14 residues long. CDR3 protein: CASRRDRNTGELFF. The DNA for the CDR3 is TGTGCCAGCAGAAGAGACAGGAACACCGGGGAGCTGTTTTTT.

V gene TRBV5-6 combines with J gene TRBJ2-4; D is possibly TRBD1 (6 bases). The germline V gene encodes CDR1 SGHDT and CDR2 YYEEEE. The CDR3 spans 18 residues. The V and J ends lost 4 bases and 0 bases respectively, with 20 bases between them. CDR3 sequence reads: CASSAISTGNLAKNIQYF. The CDR3 DNA sequence: TGTGCCAGCAGCGCGATTTCTACAGGGAACCTAGCCAAAAACATTCAGTACTTC.

The sample holds one count of this clone. The chain joins TRBV6-6 to TRBJ1-2; weak D call: TRBD1 (5 bases). Germline-derived CDR1 and CDR2 are MNHNY and SVGAGI (reference sequence). The CDR3 is 15 residues long. The V end was cut by 6 bases, the J end by 8 bases, with 22 bases between. The DNA of the CDR3 is TGTGCCAGCAGCAACGAGGAACCCCTAAGGGGAGGCTACACCTTC. This sequence encodes CASSNEEPLRGGYTF.